This T cell receptor (beta chain) was sequenced during a study of Ad26.COV2.S vaccination and SARS-CoV-2 variants. Study-wide results and caveats: There was a possibility that the TCR breadth and depth analyses underestimated total T cell responses.

Points on this clone: Its antigen remains unknown.

As to treatment: roughly 18 received Ad26.COV2.S at low or high dose, single or two shots; several received placebo; per-sample allocation not given. Sample collection was performed on day 63 after the first vaccine or placebo injection. This table comes from immunoSEQ multiplex PCR, and its TCRdb copy is limited to in-frame clones, with some not included. The sample consists of fewer than 500,000 clones, over 75% of them appearing once. The sequenced sample was peripheral blood, obtained in a trial of Ad26.COV2.S vaccine versus placebo. This TCR was sampled from a person aged 18-65 years who received the Ad26.COV2.S COVID-19 vaccine or a placebo.

The CDR3 loop reads CASSLFTGVSSSYNSPLHF. The CDR3, as DNA: TGTGCCAGCAGTTTATTCACAGGGGTCTCGAGCTCCTATAATTCACCCCTCCACTTT. The chain links TRBV27 to TRBJ1-6, with 7 positions matching TRBD1. With V trimmed by 1 base and J by 0 bases, 9 bases remained unmatched. This CDR3 has 19 residues. The germline gives CDR1 MNHEY, CDR2 SMNVEV (reference sequence).